This T cell receptor (beta chain) was sequenced for a study of shared clonotypes between healthy human individuals. Looking at the study overall: Used for every donor were three CD4 naive, three CD4 memory, two CD8 naive and one CD8 memory plate.

Here immunoSEQ multiplex PCR was the method, and the copy in TCRdb shows in-frame clones only, minus some. The sample holds roughly 2.6 million clones; approximately 92% are singletons and the top ten take over 0.12%. Germline V CDR1 and CDR2: KGHSH, LQKENI. Trimming stripped 3 bases from V and 5 bases from J, with 8 bases between. The CDR3 extends over 13 amino acids. The sequencing sample was made of naive CD4+ T cells sorted from blood. Noted subset: CD45RA+ positively selected. J is TRBJ1-5 and V is TRBV18; D is unresolved. The source of this sequence is a man aged 18 to 30 in good health. The CDR3 loop reads CASSPVEDQPQHF. The CDR3, as DNA: TGTGCCAGCTCACCGGTGGAGGATCAGCCCCAGCATTTT.